Below, 25 T cell receptor beta chains from the same sample are listed, as sequenced in a study of T cell responses to AZD1222 COVID-19 vaccine. TCRdb's copy holds only in-frame clones and misses some; the assay was immunoSEQ multiplex PCR. Of hundreds of thousands of clones in the sample, around 93% are singletons; the top ten hold roughly 1%. The specimen comprised peripheral blood, sampled on day 0 of MenACWY control vaccination. These receptors originate from an adult in good health.

The chain uses TRBV5-5 and TRBJ1-1; D uncertain. The V end lost 4 bases, the J end lost 8 bases, and 15 bases lay between the germline ends. Germline-derived CDR1 and CDR2 are SGHKS and YYEKEE (reference sequence). CDR3 length: 13 amino acids. The CDR3 sequence: CASSPLQRAEAFF. DNA of the CDR3: TGTGCCAGCAGCCCCCTCCAGCGAGCGGAAGCTTTCTTT.

The rearrangement joins TRBV19 to TRBJ2-5; TRBD2 agrees at 8 bases. The CDR3 has 14 residues. V trimming: 4 bases; J trimming: 5 bases; junction bases outside the gene matches: 6. Germline loops: CDR1 LNHDA, CDR2 SQIVND (reference sequence). CDR3 sequence: CASSSSGGPETQYF. The DNA of the CDR3 is TGTGCCAGTAGTAGTTCGGGGGGGCCTGAGACCCAGTACTTC. The full variable domain, its missing parts supplied by reference TRBV19 and TRBJ2-5, is DGGITQSPKYLFRKEGQNVTLSCEQNLNHDAMYWYRQDPGQGLRLIYYSQIVNDFQKGDIAEGYSVSREKKESFPLTVTSAQKNPTAFYLCASSSSGGPETQYFGPGTRLLVL.

The rearrangement joins TRBV2 to TRBJ2-5, with a tentative D call TRBD1 (6 bases). The germline CDR1 and CDR2 sequences are SNHLY and FYNNEI. With 4 bases removed from V and 2 bases from J, the gap between germline ends came to 20 bases. The CDR3 is 17 residues long. The CDR3 loop is CASSARPGTWAQETQYF. CDR3 DNA: TGTGCCAGCAGTGCCAGACCTGGGACATGGGCTCAAGAGACCCAGTACTTC.

The chain has TRBV7-9 and TRBJ1-2, with TRBD1 as a possible D gene (6 bases). V gave up 4 bases and J gave up 0 bases, with 12 bases separating them. This CDR3 contains 15 residues. The V gene's germline CDR1 is SEHNR and CDR2 FQNEAQ (reference sequence). The CDR3 is CASSWQGQANYGYTF. Here the CDR3 DNA reads TGTGCCAGCAGCTGGCAGGGGCAAGCTAACTATGGCTACACCTTC.

The chain has TRBV2 and TRBJ1-6, with 9 bases identical to TRBD1. Germline V CDR1 and CDR2: SNHLY, FYNNEI. CDR3 length equals 14 residues. J gave up 9 bases and V 11 bases, and 11 bases lay outside the gene matches. CDR3 sequence reads: CAWDRAREGSPLHF. The CDR3 region has the DNA TGTGCCTGGGACAGGGCTAGGGAAGGTTCACCCCTCCACTTT.

V is TRBV12-3 or TRBV12-4 and J is TRBJ1-2; tentative D call: TRBD1 (6 bases). CDR3 length: 13 residues. Trimming removed 5 bases from V and 5 bases from J, with 12 bases in between. Here the CDR3 reads CASSRGTNYGYTF. CDR3 nucleotide sequence: TGTGCCAGCAGTCGGGGGACAAATTATGGCTACACCTTC.

This clone was recorded a few times. J is TRBJ1-6 and V is TRBV19, with D perhaps TRBD1 (5 bases). The germline V gene encodes CDR1 LNHDA and CDR2 SQIVND (reference sequence). Trimming pared 5 bases from V and 5 bases from J, leaving 16 bases between. The CDR3 is 16 amino acids. The CDR3 loop reads CASSLRSGGDNSPLHF. For the CDR3, the DNA is TGTGCCAGTAGTCTACGTAGCGGGGGAGATAATTCACCCCTCCACTTT.

V is TRBV6-5 and J is TRBJ1-5, with D perhaps matching TRBD1 (5 bases). Trimming took 4 bases from V and 11 from J, leaving 9 bases between them. CDR1 is MNHEY and CDR2 is SVGAGI in the germline V gene. The CDR3 is 11 amino acids. CDR3 amino acids: CASSSGRAQHF. As DNA, the CDR3 is TGTGCCAGCAGTTCAGGGAGGGCCCAGCATTTT.

As regards this clone: Other DNA sequences in this specimen translate into the identical CDR3. This chain joins TRBV4-3 and TRBJ2-7; possibly TRBD1 for D (6 bases). Trimming removed 0 bases at V and 2 bases at J, with 8 bases between. The CDR3 length is 14 residues. Germline lookup yields CDR1 LGHNA and CDR2 YSLEER. The CDR3 region is CASSQDRGPYEQYF. CDR3 in DNA: TGCGCCAGCAGCCAAGACAGGGGCCCCTACGAGCAGTACTTC.

V gene TRBV2 combines with J gene TRBJ2-1; 12 bases line up with TRBD2. This CDR3 is built from 15 residues. CDR1 is SNHLY and CDR2 is FYNNEI in the germline V gene. V was clipped by 4 bases and J by 6 bases; unmatched bases: 4. The CDR3 spells CASSASGGAGNEQFF. The CDR3 coding sequence is TGTGCCAGCAGTGCTAGCGGGGGGGCCGGCAATGAGCAGTTCTTC.

This chain connects TRBV11-2 to TRBJ2-5, with D uncertain. The V and J ends lost 1 base and 5 bases respectively, with 5 bases between them. Per germline, CDR1 SGHAT and CDR2 FQNNGV. CDR3 length: 12 residues. As DNA, the CDR3 is TGTGCCAGCAGCTTAGTGGGGGAGACCCAGTACTTC. It codes for CASSLVGETQYF.

The chain couples TRBV7-3 to TRBJ2-3; 8 bases are a match to TRBD2. The length of the CDR3 is 15 residues. Trimming took 6 bases from V and 4 from J; bases not matched to a gene: 9. The germline CDR1 and CDR2 sequences are SGHTA and FQGTGA. The CDR3 protein is CASRPPGLVSDTQYF. CDR3 nucleotide sequence: TGTGCCAGCAGGCCTCCGGGACTAGTGTCAGATACGCAGTATTTT.

The chain couples TRBV5-1 to TRBJ2-7; 7 bases align to TRBD1. From germline, CDR1 is SGHRS and CDR2 YFSETQ. Trimming took 3 bases from V and 0 from J; bases not matched to a gene: 9. The CDR3 is made up of 16 amino acids. The CDR3 nucleotides read TGCGCCAGCAGCTCGACCTTGGACAGGTCCTCCTACGAGCAGTACTTC. Translation gives CASSSTLDRSSYEQYF.

The chain's CDR3 is CASTEGDTRNSPLHF. In DNA form, the CDR3 reads TGTGCCAGCACCGAGGGGGACACCCGAAATTCACCCCTCCACTTT. The chain is built from TRBV2 and TRBJ1-6; the D gene is possibly TRBD1 (6 bases). The CDR3 is 15 residues long. V lost 7 bases, J lost 7 bases, and 17 bases lay in between. From germline, CDR1 is SNHLY and CDR2 FYNNEI.

This rearrangement joins TRBV19 to TRBJ1-1; 9 bases are shared with TRBD1. V dropped 6 bases and J dropped 5; count of bases not matched to a gene: 13. The germline V gene has CDR1 LNHDA and CDR2 SQIVND (reference sequence). There are 16 residues in the CDR3. CDR3 loop: CASRSGTGNLGTEAFF. The CDR3 coding sequence is TGTGCCAGTAGAAGCGGGACAGGGAATTTGGGAACTGAAGCTTTCTTT.

The chain employs TRBV7-9 and TRBJ2-7; D remains unclear. CDR1 is SEHNR, CDR2 FQNEAQ, per germline (reference sequence). Between the trimmed V and J ends, which lost 1 base and 7 bases, there was a span of 11 bases. The CDR3 length is 13 residues. This CDR3 is CASSLVQLGEQYF. The CDR3 DNA follows: TGTGCCAGCAGCTTAGTTCAGCTAGGAGAGCAGTACTTC.

The V and J genes are TRBV18 and TRBJ1-2; no clear D. CDR1 KGHSH and CDR2 LQKENI come from the germline V gene. The CDR3 contains 15 residues. V shed 8 bases and J shed 4 bases, with 20 bases lying between them. The chain's CDR3 is CASQNAPGDFYGYTF. The CDR3 region has the DNA TGTGCCAGCCAGAATGCGCCAGGTGACTTCTATGGCTACACCTTC.

This sequence joins TRBV2 and TRBJ1-2, with D perhaps TRBD1 (5 bases). Trimming removed 6 bases from V and 7 bases from J, with 18 bases in between. The CDR3 is made up of 14 amino acids. From germline, CDR1 is SNHLY and CDR2 FYNNEI. CDR3 amino acids: CASSLKQDFAGYTF. For the CDR3, the DNA is TGTGCCAGCAGCTTAAAACAGGATTTCGCTGGCTACACCTTC.

The rearrangement joins TRBV27 to TRBJ1-1, with 9 bases fitting TRBD1. Trimming took 4 bases from V and 5 from J; bases not matched to a gene: 5. Germline CDR1 is MNHEY and CDR2 is SMNVEV (reference sequence). The CDR3 contains 14 residues. The CDR3 region is CASSYRGRGTEAFF. For the CDR3, the DNA is TGTGCCAGCAGTTACAGGGGGCGGGGAACTGAAGCTTTCTTT.

The CDR3 sequence: CASSYPGSSEAFF. In DNA form, the CDR3 reads TGTGCCAGCAGTTACCCCGGGTCGAGTGAAGCTTTCTTT. The V gene is TRBV6-5, the J gene TRBJ1-1; no definite D call. The CDR3 covers 13 residues. V dropped 2 bases and J dropped 7 bases, with 11 bases sitting between them. The germline gives CDR1 MNHEY, CDR2 SVGAGI.

The chain joins TRBV6-5 to TRBJ1-5; D is ambiguous. Germline V gene sequence: CDR1 MNHEY, CDR2 SVGAGI. The V and J ends lost 9 bases and 0 bases respectively, with 3 bases between them. The CDR3 is made up of 11 amino acids. The CDR3, as DNA: TGTGCCAGTACTAGCAATCAGCCCCAGCATTTT. It is translated as CASTSNQPQHF.

About this clone itself: This sample includes further DNA sequences coding for the same CDR3. The chain is built from TRBV6-4 and TRBJ1-2; no firm D call. The CDR3 contains 12 residues. Trimming removed 2 bases from V and 3 bases from J, with 4 bases in between. Per germline, CDR1 MRHNA and CDR2 SNTAGT. The CDR3 loop is CASSDGDYGYTF. CDR3 nucleotide sequence: TGTGCCAGCAGTGACGGGGACTATGGCTACACCTTC.

The V gene is TRBV10-2, the J gene TRBJ1-3; 10 nucleotides agree with TRBD1. The CDR3 is 16 residues long. The ends lost 5 bases at V and 1 base at J; junction bases unmatched: 5. CDR1 is WSHSY, CDR2 SAAADI, per germline. The CDR3 DNA sequence: TGCGCCAGCAGTTCGACAGGGGGCGCATCTGGAAACACCATATATTTT. Its translation: CASSSTGGASGNTIYF.

This chain joins TRBV7-6 and TRBJ2-2, with 9 bases lining up with TRBD2. In germline, CDR1 is SGHVS, CDR2 FNYEAQ. The CDR3 extends over 18 amino acids. After removal of 5 bases from V and 2 bases from J, the junction contained 12 bases not matched to a gene. CDR3 bases: TGTGCCAGCAGCCCCCATCGAGCGGGGGGCCTCAACACCGGGGAGCTGTTTTTT. It is translated as CASSPHRAGGLNTGELFF.

The chain links TRBV4-3 to TRBJ1-5; tentatively, D is TRBD1 (6 bases). Germline V CDR1 and CDR2: LGHNA, YSLEER. This CDR3 region has 15 residues. Deletions cut 0 bases from V and 6 bases from J, with 12 bases between. CDR3 coding DNA: TGCGCCAGCAGCCAAGATAAGGGGGTGGGTCAGCCCCAGCATTTT. Translated: CASSQDKGVGQPQHF.